Presented here are 24 T cell receptor beta chains from one specimen sequenced in a study of CD8 T cells in ankylosing spondylitis. TCRdb re-called the 5' RACE reads with MiXCR, one entry per CDR3 protein. The sample lists under 150,000 distinct CDR3 sequences; around 9.3% were seen once. Sequencing was carried out using blood, either unsorted or a sorted T cell fraction (not recorded which). The receptors stem from a male donor with ankylosing spondylitis or in good health (not recorded which).

Ten or more counts support this clonotype. The rearrangement joins TRBV7-8 to TRBJ2-5, with a weak D call TRBD1 (5 bases). The CDR3 consists of 14 residues. The germline V and J ends were trimmed by 1 base and 3 bases, with 9 bases remaining between them. The germline V gene has CDR1 SGHVS and CDR2 FQNEAQ. This CDR3 is CASSLGRAKETQYF. In DNA form, the CDR3 reads TGTGCCAGCAGCTTAGGCAGGGCCAAAGAGACCCAGTACTTC.

This clonotype has only a few counts. This chain uses TRBV3-1 with TRBJ1-4; TRBD1 agrees at 9 bases. V trimming: 3 bases; J trimming: 3 bases; junction bases outside the gene matches: 5. This CDR3 contains 16 residues. Germline CDR1 is LGHDT and CDR2 is YNNKEL (reference sequence). CDR3 protein: CASSHVTGGSNEKLFF. In DNA, the CDR3 is TGTGCCAGCAGCCACGTGACAGGGGGGTCTAATGAAAAACTGTTTTTT.

This clonotype was seen ten or more times. This rearrangement joins TRBV5-1 to TRBJ2-1, with a tentative D call TRBD1 (7 bases). CDR3 length equals 15 residues. V lost 5 bases and J lost 13, with 25 bases in between. CDR1 SGHRS and CDR2 YFSETQ come from the germline V gene. The CDR3 nucleotides read TGCGCCAGCAGTCTAGGGGGCGTTTGGGACTCATCCCAGTTCTTC. Its translation: CASSLGGVWDSSQFF.

This clonotype was counted a few times. The V and J genes are TRBV29-1 and TRBJ2-5, with D maybe TRBD2 (6 bases). Trimming pared 6 bases from V and 5 bases from J, leaving 13 bases between. CDR1 is SQVTM, CDR2 ANQGSEA, per germline. The CDR3 covers 12 residues. The CDR3 DNA reads as TGCAGCGTACTACCCCGGGGGGAGACCCAGTACTTC. This encodes CSVLPRGETQYF.

The chain couples TRBV6-1 to TRBJ2-7; no clear D. Germline loops: CDR1 MNHNS, CDR2 SASEGT. The CDR3 sequence is 13 residues long. V lost 3 bases and J lost 2, with 8 bases in between. The CDR3 nucleotides read TGTGCCAGCAGTGAGTGGCACACCTACGAGCAGTACTTC. Residues: CASSEWHTYEQYF.

V is TRBV7-2 and J is TRBJ2-3, with 8 nucleotides matching TRBD2. The CDR3 extends over 15 amino acids. Trimming cost V 4 bases and J 0 bases; bases outside gene matches: 3. Looked up from germline, CDR1 is SGHTA and CDR2 is FQGNSA. The CDR3 DNA reads as TGTGCCAGCAGCTCCCGGGGGGGTAGCACAGATACGCAGTATTTT. This sequence encodes CASSSRGGSTDTQYF.

In this sample, this clonotype turned up many times. CDR3 region: CASSQDFSGSYNEQFF. CDR3 bases: TGTGCCAGCAGCCAAGATTTCTCCGGCTCCTACAATGAGCAGTTCTTC. The rearrangement links TRBV3-1 to TRBJ2-1; D is unclear. Germline CDR1 LGHDT, CDR2 YNNKEL (reference sequence). Trimming took off 0 bases at V and 0 bases at J, with 9 bases between the two ends. The CDR3 contains 16 residues.

At least ten counts were recorded for this clonotype. This sequence joins TRBV5-1 and TRBJ2-5, with 7 bases matching TRBD1. V gave up 2 bases and J gave up 3 bases; unmatched junction bases: 4. In germline, CDR1 is SGHRS, CDR2 YFSETQ. This CDR3 comprises 14 residues. The CDR3, as DNA: TGCGCCAGCAGCTTTGGGACAGACAAAGAGACCCAGTACTTC. As protein: CASSFGTDKETQYF.

The sample holds many counts of this clonotype. V usage is TRBV12-3 or TRBV12-4 and J usage is TRBJ2-2, with a weak D call TRBD2 (6 bases). The CDR3 covers 15 residues. Trimming took off 0 bases at V and 1 base at J, with 6 bases between the two ends. The CDR3 DNA sequence: TGTGCCAGCAGTTTAGCGGGACTGAACACCGGGGAGCTGTTTTTT. This translates into CASSLAGLNTGELFF.

This clonotype was picked up many times. The chain combines TRBV25-1 with TRBJ1-2; D perhaps matches TRBD1 (5 bases). Trimming stripped 3 bases from V and 4 bases from J, with 12 bases between. The germline gives CDR1 MGHDK, CDR2 SYGVNS. The CDR3 is 14 residues long. The CDR3 bases are TGTGCCAGCAGTGATGGAGGGGTTGTCTATGGCTACACCTTC. As protein: CASSDGGVVYGYTF.

This clonotype showed up many times. J is TRBJ2-3 and V is TRBV27; no clear D gene. The CDR3 has 15 amino acids. The ends were cut back, 4 bases at V and 0 bases at J, with 11 bases in the middle. Germline lookup yields CDR1 MNHEY and CDR2 SMNVEV (reference sequence). This CDR3 reads CASSSRLGSTDTQYF. CDR3 DNA sequence: TGTGCCAGCAGTTCTCGGCTGGGGAGCACAGATACGCAGTATTTT.

This clonotype has ten or more counts. The chain is built from TRBV5-1 and TRBJ2-3, with 10 bases lining up with TRBD1. V shed 4 bases and J 2 bases; nucleotides not matched to a gene: 4. This CDR3 has 15 amino acids. Germline assignment: CDR1 SGHRS and CDR2 YFSETQ. Here the CDR3 reads CASSRQGANTDTQYF. The CDR3 region has the DNA TGCGCCAGCAGCCGACAGGGGGCAAACACAGATACGCAGTATTTT.

The genes are TRBV27 and TRBJ2-5; 11 bases fit TRBD2. This CDR3 comprises 16 residues. V lost 0 bases to trimming and J lost 9 bases; unmatched junction nucleotides: 9. Germline values: CDR1 MNHEY, CDR2 SMNVEV (reference sequence). The chain's CDR3 is CASSLSGTSGSGAQYF. The CDR3 region has the DNA TGTGCCAGCAGTTTATCTGGTACTAGCGGGAGTGGGGCCCAGTACTTC.

This clonotype was seen at least ten times. The chain couples TRBV3-1 to TRBJ2-3, with TRBD2 matching over 8 bases. The V segment lost 4 bases and the J segment 3 bases; nucleotides outside the gene matches: 6. CDR3 size: 15 residues. The germline V gene has CDR1 LGHDT and CDR2 YNNKEL (reference sequence). CDR3 DNA sequence: TGTGCCAGCAGCCTACTAGCGGAGGGAACAGATACGCAGTATTTT. Residues: CASSLLAEGTDTQYF.

This clonotype was observed at least ten times. The rearrangement links TRBV7-9 to TRBJ1-2; 7 bases agree with TRBD1. The CDR3 contains 13 residues. The junction had 5 bases not matched to a gene; V was cut back by 4 bases and J by 6 bases. Germline V gives CDR1 SEHNR, CDR2 FQNEAQ (reference sequence). The chain's CDR3 is CASSYSGGDGYTF. The CDR3 region has the DNA TGTGCCAGCAGCTACTCAGGGGGTGATGGCTACACCTTC.

This clonotype was seen repeatedly, ten times or more. The chain is built from TRBV5-1 and TRBJ2-7; possibly TRBD2 for D (5 bases). Trimming stripped 4 bases from V and 0 bases from J, with 17 bases between. Germline loops: CDR1 SGHRS, CDR2 YFSETQ. CDR3 length: 16 amino acids. CDR3 sequence reads: CASSLSGSGLSYEQYF. CDR3 bases: TGCGCCAGCAGCCTCTCGGGAAGCGGACTCTCCTACGAGCAGTACTTC. The full variable domain, completed using reference TRBV5-1 and TRBJ2-7, is KAGVTQTPRYLIKTRGQQVTLSCSPISGHRSVSWYQQTPGQGLQFLFEYFSETQRNKGNFPGRFSGRQFSNSRSEMNVSTLELGDSALYLCASSLSGSGLSYEQYFGPGTRLTVT.

This chain connects TRBV4-3 to TRBJ2-2; 9 nucleotides line up with TRBD2. The V and J ends lost 3 bases and 7 bases, in that order; junction bases with no gene match: 12. CDR1 is LGHNA and CDR2 is YSLEER in the germline V gene. This CDR3 region has 17 residues. This CDR3 is CASSHVGGGRAGGELFF. The CDR3 nucleotides are TGCGCCAGCAGCCACGTGGGGGGCGGGAGGGCCGGCGGGGAGCTGTTTTTT.

This clonotype was detected ten times or more. The chain is built from TRBV20-1 and TRBJ2-7; TRBD2 is a possible D gene (6 bases). V lost 1 base to trimming and J lost 4 bases, with 8 bases between them. The CDR3 extends over 12 amino acids. The germline V gene encodes CDR1 DFQATT and CDR2 SNEGSKA (reference sequence). The CDR3 sequence is CSARGDWYEQYF. The CDR3 region has the DNA TGCAGTGCTAGAGGGGACTGGTACGAGCAGTACTTC.

Points on this clonotype: A much larger clone is a single base away; this may be a read error. The V gene is TRBV5-6, the J gene TRBJ2-3, with 7 nucleotides matching TRBD2. CDR1 is SGHDT and CDR2 is YYEEEE in the germline V gene. With 1 base clipped from V and 1 base from J, the junction kept 15 bases outside the gene matches. The CDR3 is made up of 19 amino acids. DNA of the CDR3: TGTGCCAGCAGCTTGACATACACTAGGGCTAGCGGAGGCACAGATACGCAGTATTTT. Amino acid sequence: CASSLTYTRASGGTDTQYF.

This clonotype was counted many times. The chain uses TRBV29-1 and TRBJ2-7; D is ambiguous. V gave up 5 bases and J gave up 4 bases, with 6 bases separating them. This CDR3 is built from 10 residues. Germline CDR1 and CDR2: SQVTM and ANQGSEA. CDR3 coding DNA: TGCAGCGTTCTATCGTACGAGCAGTACTTC. This sequence encodes CSVLSYEQYF.

The chain links TRBV5-1 to TRBJ2-1; 12 bases are a match to TRBD2. The V and J ends lost 1 base and 5 bases, in that order; junction bases with no gene match: 1. Germline V CDR1 and CDR2: SGHRS, YFSETQ. This CDR3 region has 15 residues. Here the CDR3 reads CASSLRTSGNNEQFF. Written as DNA, the CDR3 is TGCGCCAGCAGCTTGCGGACTAGCGGGAACAATGAGCAGTTCTTC.

The chain has TRBV18 and TRBJ2-6; D may be TRBD1 (6 bases). With 5 bases removed from V and 2 bases from J, the gap between germline ends came to 10 bases. Germline CDR1 reads KGHSH; CDR2 reads LQKENI. The CDR3 runs to 15 residues. Here the CDR3 reads CASSTGMPGANVLTF. Written as DNA, the CDR3 is TGTGCCAGCTCAACAGGGATGCCTGGGGCCAACGTCCTGACTTTC.

This clonotype was seen ten or more times. The chain links TRBV20-1 to TRBJ2-1; perhaps TRBD1 as D (5 bases). Trimming took 7 bases from V and 6 from J, leaving 13 bases between them. The CDR3 runs 12 residues. The germline V gene encodes CDR1 DFQATT and CDR2 SNEGSKA (reference sequence). In DNA, the CDR3 is TGCAGTGTCCAGACAGTCTCCAATGAGCAGTTCTTC. It is translated as CSVQTVSNEQFF.

Ten or more counts support this clonotype. V gene TRBV4-3 combines with J gene TRBJ2-7, with TRBD2 matching over 11 bases. With V trimmed by 0 bases and J by 0 bases, 7 bases remained unmatched. Germline lookup yields CDR1 LGHNA and CDR2 YSLEER. The CDR3 consists of 18 residues. The CDR3 loop is CASSQDLAGGSTSYEQYF. The CDR3 coding sequence is TGCGCCAGCAGCCAAGATCTAGCGGGAGGTTCCACCTCCTACGAGCAGTACTTC.